This T cell receptor (beta chain) was sequenced in a study of T cell repertoires in ileal Crohn's disease. About the study: All patients had surgery for stricturing (61%) or penetrating (around 40%) disease. Postoperative therapy was given to about half: some eleven thiopurines, 18 anti-TNF agents. Study results and limitations: High-frequency clones were more common in sorted CD8 than CD4 cells. All patients with clonality above 26.8% had endoscopic recurrence.

Concerning this clone: Antigen: not known.

V was trimmed by 0 bases and J by 1 base, leaving 16 bases between them. The germline CDR1 and CDR2 sequences are SGHRS and YFSETQ. The CDR3 contains 17 residues. Stated time point: inflamed ileum from the surgical specimen. The repertoire was sequenced with immunoSEQ multiplex PCR; TCRdb's copy has only in-frame clones and lacks some. Found here are 4,500 to 7,000 clones, roughly 80% of them singletons; the top ten hold around 39%. The sequence was obtained from an adult with Crohn's disease. Sample: ileal tissue. This chain connects TRBV5-1 to TRBJ2-5; D may match TRBD1 or TRBD2 (5 bases each). The CDR3 sequence is CASSLAGAGTLQETQYF. The CDR3 nucleotides are TGCGCCAGCAGCTTGGCCGGGGCGGGTACCCTCCAAGAGACCCAGTACTTC.